The 2 T cell receptor beta chains below come from one sample, sequenced in a study of identical twins. MiXCR, run by TCRdb on the 5' RACE reads, gives a single entry per CDR3 protein. The sample consists of about 470,000 distinct CDR3 sequences, 20% to 25% of them appearing once. This sample was shared with a second study, whose subject was T cells expressing NK-cell markers.

Sample: CD4+ T cells sorted from blood. The receptors shown here come from a young woman in good health.

The J gene is TRBJ2-1, the V gene TRBV9, with D perhaps being TRBD1 or TRBD2 (5 bases each). V gave up 2 bases and J gave up 9 bases, with 18 bases separating them. In germline, CDR1 is SGDLS, CDR2 YYNGEE. CDR3 length equals 15 residues. This CDR3 is CASSVGTIRQIEQFF. CDR3 DNA: TGTGCCAGCAGCGTGGGGACCATTCGACAGATTGAGCAGTTCTTC. Filled out from reference TRBV9 and TRBJ2-1, the complete variable domain reads DSGVTQTPKHLITATGQRVTLRCSPRSGDLSVYWYQQSLDQGLQFLIQYYNGEERAKGNILERFSAQQFPDLHSELNLSSLELGDSALYFCASSVGTIRQIEQFFGPGTRLTVL.

This chain connects TRBV10-2 to TRBJ2-3, with a weak D call TRBD1 (5 bases). The CDR3 covers 16 residues. V lost 4 bases to trimming and J lost 1 base, with 15 bases between them. Germline assignment: CDR1 WSHSY and CDR2 SAAADI. As DNA, the CDR3 is TGCGCCAGCAGTGGGACGACAGTCACCCGCACAGATACGCAGTATTTT. Encoded protein: CASSGTTVTRTDTQYF.